The 12 T cell receptor beta chains in this list originate from one sample, sequenced in a study of blood T cell repertoires in COVID-19. The assay was immunoSEQ multiplex PCR, and TCRdb's table has in-frame clones only and misses some. The table lists more than 110,000 clones, roughly 85% of them singletons, with around 3% in the top ten. Input material: PBMCs or T cells enriched from blood (not recorded which). These receptor sequences come from a woman aged 45-59 years who had recovered from COVID-19.

The chain links TRBV3-1 (or the pseudogene TRBV3-2) to TRBJ1-1; 8 bases match TRBD1. The CDR3 is 16 residues long. V was pared by 4 bases and J by 0 bases, with 7 bases of the junction left unmatched. Germline V gene sequence: CDR1 LGHDT, CDR2 YNNKEL (reference sequence). The CDR3 sequence is CASSRGQGWMNTEAFF. In DNA form, the CDR3 reads TGTGCCAGCAGCCGTGGACAGGGTTGGATGAACACTGAAGCTTTCTTT.

The rearrangement uses TRBV13 and TRBJ2-7; 10 positions match TRBD1. V lost 0 bases to trimming and J lost 5 bases; unmatched junction nucleotides: 4. This CDR3 contains 15 residues. The V gene's germline CDR1 is PRHDT and CDR2 FYEKMQ (reference sequence). CDR3 sequence reads: CASSLGLDRGHEQYF. CDR3 sequence (DNA): TGTGCCAGCAGCTTAGGCCTCGACAGGGGGCACGAGCAGTACTTC.

This clone was picked up many times. The chain carries TRBV10-1 and TRBJ2-5; D gene uncertain. From germline, CDR1 is WNHNN and CDR2 SYGVQD (reference sequence). The CDR3 is 12 amino acids. V shed 0 bases and J shed 4 bases, with 3 bases lying between them. Here the CDR3 reads CASSESRETQYF. The CDR3 DNA reads TGCGCCAGCAGTGAGTCGAGAGAGACCCAGTACTTC.

The chain employs TRBV30 and TRBJ1-4, with 7 bases that match TRBD1. V dropped 2 bases and J dropped 5; count of bases not matched to a gene: 5. Germline CDR1 is GTSNPN and CDR2 is SVGIG (reference sequence). CDR3 size: 14 residues. The CDR3 is CAWSRETGNEKLFF. The DNA of the CDR3 is TGTGCCTGGAGTCGAGAGACAGGGAATGAAAAACTGTTTTTT.

The chain links TRBV2 to TRBJ1-5, with TRBD1 matching over 7 bases. V lost 6 bases and J lost 4; bases outside the gene matches: 6. Germline V gene data show CDR1 as SNHLY and CDR2 as FYNNEI. The CDR3 consists of 14 residues. The DNA for the CDR3 is TGTGCCAGCAGGGAGATGACAGGGAATCAGCCCCAGCATTTT. Residues: CASREMTGNQPQHF.

The rearrangement links TRBV20-1 to TRBJ1-1; D uncertain. Trimming cost V 3 bases and J 0 bases, with 14 bases left between them. Germline CDR1 reads DFQATT; CDR2 reads SNEGSKA (reference sequence). The CDR3 spans 15 residues. For the CDR3, the DNA is TGCAGTGCTAGTCGAGGACTCTTTATGAACACTGAAGCTTTCTTT. It is translated as CSASRGLFMNTEAFF.

The rearrangement joins TRBV5-1 to TRBJ1-1; 8 nucleotides align to TRBD1. The length of the CDR3 is 13 residues. V lost 4 bases, J lost 5 bases, and 4 bases stayed unmatched. Germline-derived CDR1 and CDR2 are SGHRS and YFSETQ. The CDR3 is CASSRQGQTEAFF. CDR3 DNA sequence: TGCGCCAGCAGCCGACAGGGGCAAACTGAAGCTTTCTTT.

This sequence joins TRBV11-2 and TRBJ2-2; 7 bases are a match to TRBD2. The J segment lost 5 bases and the V segment lost 1 base, leaving 1 base of the junction unmatched. CDR3 length: 14 residues. Germline assignment: CDR1 SGHAT and CDR2 FQNNGV. The chain's CDR3 is CASSLVGGTGELFF. CDR3 nucleotide sequence: TGTGCCAGCAGCTTAGTCGGGGGGACCGGGGAGCTGTTTTTT.

The chain has TRBV5-1 and TRBJ1-1, with 9 bases identical to TRBD1. From germline, CDR1 is SGHRS and CDR2 YFSETQ. Trimming took 0 bases from V and 4 from J; bases not matched to a gene: 7. The CDR3 runs 16 residues. CDR3 in DNA: TGCGCCAGCAGCTTGGAACAGGGGGCAGGAGGCACTGAAGCTTTCTTT. Translated: CASSLEQGAGGTEAFF.

The rearrangement links TRBV28 to TRBJ1-5, with 9 bases matching TRBD1. The V gene's germline CDR1 is MDHEN and CDR2 SYDVKM. The CDR3 runs to 15 residues. Trimming took 4 bases from V and 5 from J; bases not matched to a gene: 6. CDR3 DNA sequence: TGTGCCAGCAGTTCACCGGGACAGGGCGATCAGCCCCAGCATTTT. Its protein product is CASSSPGQGDQPQHF.

The chain joins TRBV5-4 to TRBJ2-1; D is perhaps TRBD2 (6 bases). Germline CDR1 SGHNT, CDR2 YYREEE (reference sequence). Trimming cost V 6 bases and J 7 bases, with 17 bases left between them. This CDR3 has 14 residues. The DNA for the CDR3 is TGTGCCAGCACCAAACCGGGGGACGGGAATGAGCAGTTCTTC. Its translation is CASTKPGDGNEQFF.

The gene calls are TRBV19 and TRBJ2-5; possible D gene TRBD2, 6 bases. Germline V gene lookup returns CDR1 LNHDA and CDR2 SQIVND (reference sequence). CDR3 size: 13 residues. V was clipped by 5 bases and J by 4 bases, with 11 bases between them. The CDR3 DNA reads TGTGCCAGTAGTTGGGGCGGGGCAGAGACCCAGTACTTC. It encodes CASSWGGAETQYF.